The clone carrying this T cell receptor beta chain appeared a few times. Per the original data handling: Reference gene primer amplification yielded estimated nucleated cell counts. Libraries were prepared by immunoSEQ multiplex PCR; TCRdb keeps only in-frame clonotypes and omits some of them. That table furnishes V, J and clone size, whereas the DNA furnished D and trimming. The data contain some 260,000 clones, roughly 84% of them seen just once; the ten biggest clones take up roughly 4%. The data were taken from a study of blood T cell repertoires in COVID-19. There are 14 residues in the CDR3. CDR1 is SGDLS and CDR2 is YYNGEE in the germline V gene. The V end lost 3 bases, the J end lost 8 bases, and 17 bases lay between the germline ends.

The V call is TRBV9, the J call TRBJ1-2, with D possibly being TRBD1 (5 bases). The sample taken for sequencing was peripheral blood. The receptor comes from a woman between 40 and 55 years old with active or convalescent COVID-19. The CDR3 DNA is TGTGCCAGCAGCGCACAGGCGGGGCGGTTAGGCTACACCTTC. Amino acid sequence: CASSAQAGRLGYTF.